This TCR beta chain was recorded in a study of human T cells and chemical hapten exposure. The J segment lost 2 bases and the V segment lost 5 bases, leaving 3 bases of the junction unmatched. The CDR3 covers 14 residues. The germline V gene encodes CDR1 SGHTA and CDR2 FQGNSA. As for time point: patch test 2, 6 weeks after DPC sensitization. Regarding treatment: therapeutic diphenylcyclopropenone sensitization with weekly scalp DPC. TCRdb re-called the RACE reads with MiXCR, one entry per CDR3 protein. The sample records hundreds of thousands of distinct CDR3 sequences, just under 6.5% being singletons. Many counts were recorded for this clonotype.

The chain is built from TRBV7-2 and TRBJ2-3, with TRBD2 identical over 8 bases. The TCR originated in a woman aged 18-29 years with alopecia areata. Some clones in this sample may be carry-over from other donors' samples. Sequencing was performed on whole blood, taken in connection with sensitization to the hapten diphenylcyclopropenone (DPC). The CDR3 DNA reads as TGTGCCAGCAGCCGGGGGGGTGCCACAGATACGCAGTATTTT. As protein: CASSRGGATDTQYF.